A selection of T cell receptor beta chains follows, all from one sample in a study of patients and donors after allogeneic stem cell transplantation. TCRdb independently ran MiXCR on the RT-PCR reads; one entry per CDR3 protein. The data contain hundreds of thousands of distinct CDR3 sequences, 12% to 15% of them singletons. The sequenced sample was blood, either unsorted or a sorted T cell fraction (not recorded which). The receptor source for this set is a human donor who was either an allogeneic HSCT recipient or a stem cell or donor lymphocyte infusion donor (not recorded which). It is not recorded whose cells these are; they may come from a transplant donor. The CDR3 runs from the conserved cysteine through the conserved F or W. Each record gives: V gene, J gene, clone size, D gene, CDR3 protein, CDR3 DNA. The D gene is left open where the match is weak. Clone size appears in some rows only: once, few, many, or a class for an expanded clone.

TRBV20-1,TRBJ1-2,many,TRBD1,CSARRSRTTGAGGYTF,TGCAGTGCTCGCCGGTCACGGACGACAGGGGCGGGTGGCTACACCTTC
TRBV20-1,TRBJ2-7,few,TRBD2,CSALGLGTSYEQYF,TGCAGTGCCCTGGGACTAGGGACTTCCTACGAGCAGTACTTC
TRBV29-1,TRBJ1-2,few,.,CSVEGGRGYTF,TGCAGCGTTGAAGGGGGACGGGGCTACACCTTC
TRBV7-9,TRBJ1-2,.,.,CASSSRTVYGYTF,TGTGCCAGCAGCTCCCGGACAGTCTATGGCTACACCTTC
TRBV25-1,TRBJ1-6,many,.,CASTTIDNSPLHF,TGTGCCAGTACCACAATTGATAATTCACCCCTCCACTTT
TRBV6-2/TRBV6-3,TRBJ2-2,many,.,CASRPTGTQNTGELFF,TGTGCCAGCAGACCAACTGGGACCCAGAACACCGGGGAGCTGTTTTTT
TRBV2,TRBJ1-5,medium-sized,.,CASSEIVQPQHF,TGTGCCAGCAGTGAAATTGTGCAGCCCCAGCATTTT
TRBV27,TRBJ2-7,.,.,CASSLVLAPEQYF,TGTGCCAGCAGTTTAGTTCTGGCCCCGGAGCAGTACTTC
TRBV9,TRBJ1-2,once,.,CASSADYGNYGYTF,TGTGCCAGCAGCGCCGACTACGGAAACTATGGCTACACCTTC
TRBV5-1,TRBJ2-5,many,.,CASSLNRQETQYF,TGCGCCAGCAGCTTGAATCGCCAAGAGACCCAGTACTTC
TRBV6-2/TRBV6-3,TRBJ2-1,many,.,CASSYHPQFF,TGTGCCAGCAGTTACCACCCACAGTTCTTC
TRBV20-1,TRBJ2-5,few,.,CSAHPLGTQETQYF,TGCAGTGCTCACCCTCTAGGGACCCAAGAGACCCAGTACTTC
TRBV6-1,TRBJ2-2,.,TRBD1,CASSGTGYTGELFF,TGTGCCAGCAGCGGGACAGGGTACACCGGGGAGCTGTTTTTT
TRBV15,TRBJ2-3,many,.,CATSRDTADTQYF,TGTGCCACCAGCAGAGATACGGCGGATACGCAGTATTTT
TRBV6-2/TRBV6-3,TRBJ2-3,.,TRBD2,CASTPGGGITDTQYF,TGTGCCAGCACCCCGGGCGGGGGAATCACAGATACGCAGTATTTT
TRBV7-9,TRBJ2-7,many,TRBD1,CASSLDEGQGTREQYF,TGTGCCAGCAGCCTAGATGAGGGACAGGGAACTCGGGAGCAGTACTTC
TRBV28,TRBJ2-7,few,TRBD1,CASRYRTGGSAYEQYF,TGTGCCAGCAGATACCGGACAGGGGGGTCCGCCTACGAGCAGTACTTC
TRBV7-2,TRBJ2-1,few,TRBD2,CASSLTPGGSYNEQFF,TGTGCCAGCAGCTTAACCCCGGGGGGTTCCTACAATGAGCAGTTCTTC
TRBV28,TRBJ2-7,many,.,CASRDTYEQYF,TGTGCCAGCAGGGACACCTACGAGCAGTACTTC
TRBV9,TRBJ1-2,many,TRBD1,CASSVGTGWGYTF,TGTGCCAGCAGCGTAGGGACAGGCTGGGGCTACACCTTC
TRBV7-9,TRBJ2-2,many,.,CASSSFPQGETGELFF,TGTGCCAGCAGCTCCTTTCCCCAGGGAGAAACCGGGGAGCTGTTTTTT
TRBV7-2,TRBJ1-6,many,TRBD1,CASSLVPGTGDSPLHF,TGTGCCAGCAGCCTAGTCCCCGGGACAGGCGATTCACCCCTCCACTTT